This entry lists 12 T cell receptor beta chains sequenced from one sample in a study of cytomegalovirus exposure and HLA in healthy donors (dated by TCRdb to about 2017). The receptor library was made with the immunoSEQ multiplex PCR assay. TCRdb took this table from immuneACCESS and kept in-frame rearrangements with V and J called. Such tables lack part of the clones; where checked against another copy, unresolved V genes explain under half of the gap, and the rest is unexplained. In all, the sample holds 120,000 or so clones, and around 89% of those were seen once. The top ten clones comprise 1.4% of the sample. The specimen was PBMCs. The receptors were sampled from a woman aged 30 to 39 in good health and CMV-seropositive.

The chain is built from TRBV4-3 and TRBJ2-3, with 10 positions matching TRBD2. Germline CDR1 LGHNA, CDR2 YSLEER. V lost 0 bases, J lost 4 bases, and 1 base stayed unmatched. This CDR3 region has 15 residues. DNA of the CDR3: TGCGCCAGCAGCCAAGACAGCGGGAGGGCAGATACGCAGTATTTT. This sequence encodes CASSQDSGRADTQYF.

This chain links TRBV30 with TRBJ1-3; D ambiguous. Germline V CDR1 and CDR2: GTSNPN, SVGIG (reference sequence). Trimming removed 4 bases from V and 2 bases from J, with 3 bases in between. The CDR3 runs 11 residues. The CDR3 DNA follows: TGTGCCTGGACTGCTGGAAACACCATATATTTT. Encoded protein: CAWTAGNTIYF.

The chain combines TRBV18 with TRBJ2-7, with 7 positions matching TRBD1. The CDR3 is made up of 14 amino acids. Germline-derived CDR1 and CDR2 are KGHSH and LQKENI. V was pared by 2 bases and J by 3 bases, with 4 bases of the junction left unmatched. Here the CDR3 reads CASSPKTGSYEQYF. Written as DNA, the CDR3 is TGTGCCAGCTCACCAAAGACAGGGAGCTACGAGCAGTACTTC.

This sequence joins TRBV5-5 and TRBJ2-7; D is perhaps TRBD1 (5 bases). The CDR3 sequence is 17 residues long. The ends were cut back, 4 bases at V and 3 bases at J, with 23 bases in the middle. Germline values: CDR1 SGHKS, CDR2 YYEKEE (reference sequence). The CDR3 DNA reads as TGTGCCAGCAGCCGGTACCCCCAGGGCGCTCAAGTCTACGAGCAGTACTTC. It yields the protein CASSRYPQGAQVYEQYF.

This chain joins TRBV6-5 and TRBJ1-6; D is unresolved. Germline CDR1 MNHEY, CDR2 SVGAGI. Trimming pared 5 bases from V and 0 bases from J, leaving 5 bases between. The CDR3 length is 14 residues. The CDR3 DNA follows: TGTGCCAGCAGTCGGAGCTCCTATAATTCACCCCTCCACTTT. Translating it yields CASSRSSYNSPLHF.

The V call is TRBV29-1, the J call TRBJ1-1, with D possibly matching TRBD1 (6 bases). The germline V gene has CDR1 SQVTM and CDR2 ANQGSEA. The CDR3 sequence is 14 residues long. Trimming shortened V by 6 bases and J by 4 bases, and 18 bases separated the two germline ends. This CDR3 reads CSVLKTQGSTEAFF. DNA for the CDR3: TGCAGCGTCCTGAAAACACAGGGAAGCACTGAAGCTTTCTTT.

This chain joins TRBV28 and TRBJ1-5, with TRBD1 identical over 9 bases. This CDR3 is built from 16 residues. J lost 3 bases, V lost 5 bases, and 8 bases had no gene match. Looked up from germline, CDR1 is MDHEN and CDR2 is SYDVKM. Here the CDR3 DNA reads TGTGCCAGCAGTCGCCCGGACAGGGGACTCAATCAGCCCCAGCATTTT. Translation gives CASSRPDRGLNQPQHF.

CDR3 nucleotides: TGTGCCAGCAGCCCGTTTGGAGCCGGGGAGCTGTTTTTT. It is translated as CASSPFGAGELFF. V and J are TRBV14 and TRBJ2-2; the D is unclear. The germline CDR1 and CDR2 sequences are SGHDN and FVKESK. V was shortened by 4 bases and J by 6 bases, with 9 bases between the two germline ends. There are 13 residues in the CDR3.

The CDR3 sequence: CASSQAEERTQYF. DNA for the CDR3: TGCGCCAGCAGCCAAGCGGAGGAGCGAACGCAGTATTTT. The chain links TRBV4-3 to TRBJ2-3; D might be TRBD2 (5 bases). CDR1 and CDR2 from the germline V gene are LGHNA and YSLEER. V lost 1 base and J 9 bases, leaving 11 bases between the germline ends. CDR3 length: 13 residues.

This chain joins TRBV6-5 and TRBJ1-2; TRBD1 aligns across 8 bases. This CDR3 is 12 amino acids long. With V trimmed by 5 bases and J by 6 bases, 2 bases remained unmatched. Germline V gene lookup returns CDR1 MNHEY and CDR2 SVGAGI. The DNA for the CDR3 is TGTGCCAGCAGTAAGACAGGGGATGGCTACACCTTC. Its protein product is CASSKTGDGYTF.

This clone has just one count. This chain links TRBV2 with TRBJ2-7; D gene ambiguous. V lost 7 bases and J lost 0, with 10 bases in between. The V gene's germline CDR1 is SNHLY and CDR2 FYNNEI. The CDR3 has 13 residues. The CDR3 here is CASTGLSSYEQYF. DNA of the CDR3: TGTGCCAGCACAGGTTTAAGCTCCTACGAGCAGTACTTC.

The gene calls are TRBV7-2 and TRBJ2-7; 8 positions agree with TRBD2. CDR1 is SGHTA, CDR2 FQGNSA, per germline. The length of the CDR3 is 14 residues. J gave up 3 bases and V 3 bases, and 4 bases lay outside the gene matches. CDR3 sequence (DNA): TGTGCCAGCAGCTTCGCGGGAGGACACTACGAGCAGTACTTC. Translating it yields CASSFAGGHYEQYF.